This T cell receptor beta chain was identified during a study of blood T cell repertoires in COVID-19 (dated by TCRdb to about 2020). Notes on the research overall: Samples from collaborators originated in the United States, Italy and Spain and spanned both the acute and convalescent phases of COVID-19. The prospective study material was composed of cDNA or gDNA derived from T cells, B-cell-depleted T cells, or PBMCs. Subjects who had been exposed to COVID-19, were actively infected with it, or had recovered from it provided the deeply sampled blood TCRbeta repertoires that made up the dataset. The repertoires were made available in a free public database intended to serve as a resource for research on the immune response to SARS-CoV-2. Samples came from the ongoing ImmuneRACE study (first 160 participants) plus 1,254 subjects from 6 global collaborators. Sample metadata almost always included a de-identified subject ID, COVID-19 status, age in years and sex. Where available, HLA class I and class II types were taken from metadata supplied by the sample provider and were not determined by assay-based typing. Study-wide findings and limitations: The amount of clinical and demographic metadata varied by source and participant and was provided uncurated.

Each collaborating institution followed its own protocols to collect whole blood in K2EDTA tubes. For TCRbeta analysis, collaborators shipped samples in one of three forms: frozen whole blood, isolated PBMCs, or DNA extracted from either of those sample types. Taken from cysteine to phenylalanine, the CDR3 has 14 residues. Only the CDR3 part of the read is kept: 42 bases, read in frame from the first base. CDR1 and CDR2, per the germline V gene, are SGHTA and FQGTGA. Trimming removed 5 bases from V and 7 bases from J; the gene matches leave 5 bases unexplained. Worth noting for this clone: It has no known antigen specificity. No base-level quality is on record; no much larger clone is a single base apart.

The immunoSEQ Assay, a bias-controlled multiplex PCR, was used to amplify TCRbeta CDR3 regions from genomic DNA. In the source study's methods: The number of nucleated cells in each sample was estimated by amplification of reference gene primers within the assay. To quantify the absolute abundance of each unique TCRbeta CDR3 rearrangement, sequence reads were collapsed and filtered. For each sample, productive Simpson clonality was calculated as the square root of Simpson's diversity index over productive rearrangements. The table was pulled from immuneACCESS by TCRdb, which kept in-frame rearrangements only. Such tables lose some clones; where checked, under half of the loss comes from unresolved V genes, and the rest has no known cause. The V and J calls and clone size were taken over from that table, and D and trimming were inferred from the DNA. In this sample the table shows 150,000 to 200,000 clones, almost 80% of which occur a single time. About 25% of the sample rests with the top ten.

The source is a woman in her sixties or seventies with acute or convalescent COVID-19. This sequence uses TRBV7-3 and TRBJ2-2, with 9 bases matching TRBD1. The sequencing sample was made of peripheral blood. The CDR3 protein is CASSRTGAGGELFF. The nucleotides read TGTGCCAGCAGCCGGACAGGGGCGGGCGGGGAGCTGTTTTTT.